The subject of this entry is one TCR beta chain. Its target antigen remains unknown. Per-base quality was not reported, and no clone a single base away is much larger than it. This specimen comes from a study of control samples from healthy donors and cancer patients (dated by TCRdb to about 2020). The library was made by the immunoSEQ multiplex PCR assay. TCRdb took this table from immuneACCESS and kept in-frame rearrangements with V and J called. Such tables lack part of the clones; where checked against another copy, unresolved V genes explain under half of the gap, and the rest is unexplained. The sample profile shows 100,000 to 150,000 clones; roughly 87% of them were found once. Together, the top ten hold 1.5% to 2% of the sample. This TCR was recovered from a man aged 18 to 35 in good health. Sequences were obtained from blood.

The sequence in DNA is TGTGCCAGCAGCTATGCGGCAAATCACTACGAGCAGTACTTC. Its product reads: CASSYAANHYEQYF. This sequence uses TRBV7-9 and TRBJ2-7; a confident D gene designation cannot be given. CDR1 and CDR2 were assigned from the germline V gene (reference sequence) as SEHNR and FQNEAQ. V and J are truncated by 4 bases and 3 bases respectively, leaving an intervening sequence of 13 bases. Taken from cysteine to phenylalanine, the CDR3 has 14 residues. CDR3 DNA is the only sequence kept; it has 42 bases, read in frame from the first base.